The sequence of this T cell receptor beta chain was determined in a study of shared clonotypes between healthy human individuals (TCRdb year 2020). For the study in its entirety: A few men and a couple of women, aged 18 to 49 years, made up the cohort. For each donor, three plates each were used for CD4 naive and CD4 memory, two plates were used for CD8 naive, and one plate was used for CD8 memory. To estimate repertoire size and how much clonotype sharing occurs between individuals, the study deeply sequenced the blood TCR repertoires of about 5 healthy adults. Libraries were prepared and TCR repertoires were sequenced by different laboratories using diverse techniques, in order to increase sequencing depth and limit assay-specific biases. Each donor's leukapheresis produced roughly between roughly 0.85 and 9 billion PBMCs. What the study reported, not specific to this receptor: Clonotypes shared by all four sorted-subset donors showed higher generation probabilities than non-shared clonotypes. Sampling was limited to blood, and TCR repertoires in tissue likely differ from TCR repertoires in blood. The small number of donors limited the genetic and exposure-history diversity represented. Even with the large sequencing depth, rarefaction of the sorted-subset datasets indicated that sequencing was incomplete. Pairwise subsampling led to the expectation that sequencing depth would affect the degree of clonotype sharing among donors. Estimated clonotype richness was generally larger for naive than for memory subsets. Across several donors, approximately 5% of naive CD4, roughly 3.4% of naive CD8, approximately 2.5% of memory CD4, and under 0.45% of memory CD8 clonotypes were shared.

Using the deep immunoSEQ assay, multiplex PCR amplified TCR CDR3 regions from genomic DNA. Extracted genomic DNA from each cell subset was distributed evenly across all wells of several immunoSEQ 96-well plates, and each plate was treated as a replicate. For sorted subsets, each replicate PCR was loaded with 200 ng genomic DNA, equivalent to 25,000 to 30,000 T cell genomes. Purified libraries were quantified with a Qubit 3.0 fluorometer, sized on a Bioanalyzer 2100, and re-quantified with the KAPA Library Quantification kit. A separate single-read 150-cycle Illumina NextSeq 550 flow cell was used to sequence each immunoSEQ 96-well plate. The authors processed their data as follows. Because only junctional sequences without quality scores were contained in the immunoSEQ output, filtering matching that applied to full-length reads could not be performed. Sequences were annotated with PyIR, a Python wrapper for IgBLAST v1.9, and V/J genes and CDR3 were assigned using IMGT germline references. Any read was removed if the V/J assignment was weak (E-value above 1e-6), the CDR3 was missing, or the read contained stop codons, out-of-frame junctions, or ambiguous translated residues. V3J clonotypes were defined by identical inferred V gene, J gene, and CDR3 amino acid sequence. Percentage overlap between repertoires was calculated by dividing the number of shared unique clonotypes by the size of the smaller repertoire. Richness of each repertoire was evaluated using RTK rarefaction, the Chao1 estimator, and Recon v2.1 estimates of unobserved clonotypes. OLGA was used to compute generation probabilities for all TCRbeta clonotypes that the gDNA method yielded from a few donors. The immuneACCESS repertoire file appears here via TCRdb, limited to in-frame rearrangements. These files lack a portion of the clones; in checked studies, under half of the deficit traces to unresolved V genes, and the cause of the others is not known. V, J and clone size derive from that table, while D and trimming were established from the DNA sequence. The sample table records 500,000 or so clones; about 96% of these occur just once. The ten most abundant clones make up around 0.067% of the sample.

The germline V end is reduced by 6 bases and the J end by 4 bases; junction bases left unmatched: 13. The cysteine opens and the phenylalanine closes a CDR3 of 16 amino acids. Kept here is only the CDR3 DNA, which spans 48 bases and is read in frame from base 1. The germline V gene encodes CDR1 SGHTS and CDR2 YDEGEE. In the case of this clone: Its cognate antigen has yet to be identified. Per-base quality was not reported, and no clone a single base away is much larger than it.

The donors were healthy, HIV-negative adults who had no recently reported acute infections or vaccinations. Every donor was a Caucasian adult residing in Nashville, Tennessee, USA. CD4+ T cells were enriched by magnetic negative selection, after which naive cells were positively selected on CD45RA and the negative fraction was taken as the memory subset. Blood was obtained by leukapheresis, after which PBMCs were separated by Ficoll-Histopaque density gradient centrifugation and cryopreserved in liquid nitrogen vapor phase. Analytical flow cytometry was used to check the purity and quantity of every magnetically sorted T cell population. Genomic DNA was isolated from each sorted fraction and quantified by UV absorbance on a Nanodrop 2000c.

The rearrangement combines TRBV5-8 with TRBJ2-5; 9 bases in between match TRBD1. The sample taken for sequencing was naive CD4+ T cells sorted from blood. Per the publication, the cell subset or site label means: CD45RA+ positively selected. The sequence was obtained from a woman aged 30 to 39 in good health. In nucleotides, the sequence is TGTGCCAGCAACTCCCCCTACAAGACAGGGGGAGAGACCCAGTACTTC. Its amino acids are CASNSPYKTGGETQYF.